Here is one TCR beta chain with its context. The data stem from a study of blood T cell repertoires in COVID-19. Method: immunoSEQ multiplex PCR; TCRdb's copy keeps in-frame clones and lacks some. The sample shows about 270,000 clones, roughly nine tenths of them seen only once. The V and J ends lost 4 bases and 7 bases respectively, with 10 bases between them. The CDR3 contains 12 residues. Germline V lookup: CDR1 GTSNPN, CDR2 SVGIG (reference sequence). This sequence originates from a man in his forties with active or convalescent COVID-19. The chain has TRBV30 and TRBJ2-2, with TRBD2 as a possible D gene (6 bases). The sample comprised peripheral blood. The CDR3 protein is CAWKWGVGELFF. The CDR3 nucleotides read TGTGCCTGGAAATGGGGGGTCGGGGAGCTGTTTTTT. Based on the CDR3 plus reference TRBV30 and TRBJ2-2, the full variable domain is SQTIHQWPATLVQPVGSPLSLECTVEGTSNPNLYWYRQAAGRGLQLLFYSVGIGQISSEVPQNLSASRPQDRQFILSSKKLLLSDSGFYLCAWKWGVGELFFGEGSRLTVL.